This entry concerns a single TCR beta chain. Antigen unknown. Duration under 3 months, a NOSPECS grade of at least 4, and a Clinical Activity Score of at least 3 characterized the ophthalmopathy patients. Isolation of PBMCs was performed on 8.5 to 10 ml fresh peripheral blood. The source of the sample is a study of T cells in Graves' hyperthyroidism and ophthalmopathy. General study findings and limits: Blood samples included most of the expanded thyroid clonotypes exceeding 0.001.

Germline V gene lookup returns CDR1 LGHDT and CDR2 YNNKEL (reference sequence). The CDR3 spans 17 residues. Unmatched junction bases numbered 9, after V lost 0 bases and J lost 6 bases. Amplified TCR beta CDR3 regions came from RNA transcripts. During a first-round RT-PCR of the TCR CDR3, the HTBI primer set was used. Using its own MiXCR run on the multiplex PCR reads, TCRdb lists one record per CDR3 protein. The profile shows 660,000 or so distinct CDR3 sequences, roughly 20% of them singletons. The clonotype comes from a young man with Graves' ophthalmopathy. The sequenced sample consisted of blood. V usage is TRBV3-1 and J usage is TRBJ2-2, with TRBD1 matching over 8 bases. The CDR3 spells CASSQESRDRSPGELFF. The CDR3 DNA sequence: TGTGCCAGCAGCCAAGAATCAAGGGACAGGTCTCCCGGGGAGCTGTTTTTT.